This T cell receptor (beta chain) was sequenced in a study of cytomegalovirus exposure and HLA in healthy donors. The PCR contained 60 Vbeta and 13 Jbeta primers. Here immunoSEQ multiplex PCR was the method, and the copy in TCRdb shows in-frame clones only, minus some. The top ten hold about an eighth of the sample, which has 130,000 to 150,000 clones, 73% seen once. Sequenced input: PBMCs. This clonotype originated in a human donor in good health.

CDR3 sequence reads: CASSQEVVRRGAGDTDTQYF. CDR3 nucleotide sequence: TGCGCCAGCAGCCAAGAGGTAGTAAGACGGGGGGCCGGGGACACAGATACGCAGTATTTT. This rearrangement joins TRBV4-1 to TRBJ2-3; D perhaps matches TRBD2 (7 bases). The V end was cut by 0 bases, the J end by 2 bases, with 24 bases between. Germline V lookup: CDR1 MGHRA, CDR2 YSYEKL. The CDR3 totals 20 residues.